The rows below give T cell receptor beta chains drawn from one sample of a study of blood T cells in healthy people across ages. TCRdb analysed the 5' RACE reads with MiXCR anew, one entry per CDR3 protein. The sample has roughly 790,000 distinct CDR3 sequences, roughly 44% seen once. The sample comprised blood. The receptors shown here come from a woman aged 55-70 years in good health. Both conserved end residues are part of each CDR3. The order of the fields is CDR3 DNA, CDR3 protein, clone size, D gene, J gene, V gene. D genes are given only for firm matches. The size entry is marked missing in some rows and otherwise reads once, few, many or a size class.

CDR3nt: TGTGCCAGCACGGGACTTCTGGACACCGGGGAGCTGTTTTTT
CDR3aa: CASTGLLDTGELFF
abundance: few
d_gene: NA
j_gene: TRBJ2-2
v_gene: TRBV28

CDR3nt: TGCAGCGTCTCCCCGGACAGTTCTTTCTACGAGCAGTACTTC
CDR3aa: CSVSPDSSFYEQYF
abundance: many
d_gene: NA
j_gene: TRBJ2-7
v_gene: TRBV29-1

CDR3nt: TGTGCCAGCAGCTTAGAATCTTTCAATGAGCAGTTCTTC
CDR3aa: CASSLESFNEQFF
abundance: NA
d_gene: NA
j_gene: TRBJ2-1
v_gene: TRBV11-2

CDR3nt: TGTGCCAGCAGCTTAGCGCAGGGTAGTAATTCACCCCTCCACTTT
CDR3aa: CASSLAQGSNSPLHF
abundance: few
d_gene: NA
j_gene: TRBJ1-6
v_gene: TRBV7-9

CDR3nt: TGTGCCAGCAGCCAAGCTCTCTGGGGGGCAGCTTTCTTT
CDR3aa: CASSQALWGAAFF
abundance: NA
d_gene: NA
j_gene: TRBJ1-1
v_gene: TRBV3-1

CDR3nt: TGTGCCATCAGTGACACCCCGACTAGCGGGAGTTTTACCCTCCCGATGGATGAGCAGTTCTTC
CDR3aa: CAISDTPTSGSFTLPMDEQFF
abundance: NA
d_gene: TRBD2
j_gene: TRBJ2-1
v_gene: TRBV10-3

CDR3nt: TGTGCCAGCAGTGAAAAGCCGGACAGCTGGAATGAGCAGTTCTTC
CDR3aa: CASSEKPDSWNEQFF
abundance: NA
d_gene: NA
j_gene: TRBJ2-1
v_gene: TRBV6-4

CDR3nt: TGTGCCAGCAGCTTAGAGAGGGGAGACGTACAAGAGGCCCAGTACTTC
CDR3aa: CASSLERGDVQEAQYF
abundance: NA
d_gene: NA
j_gene: TRBJ2-5
v_gene: TRBV11-2

CDR3nt: TGTGCCAGCAGGCGGGATCTATACAAGGAGCAGTTCTTC
CDR3aa: CASRRDLYKEQFF
abundance: NA
d_gene: NA
j_gene: TRBJ2-1
v_gene: TRBV6-1

CDR3nt: TGTGCCAGCACCCCCTACACCGGGACTAGCAACGTATTAGATACGCAGTATTTT
CDR3aa: CASTPYTGTSNVLDTQYF
abundance: NA
d_gene: TRBD2
j_gene: TRBJ2-3
v_gene: TRBV12-3/TRBV12-4

CDR3nt: TGTGCCAGCAGTCCCTTAGAGGGGGGGCTGTACAATGAGCAGTTCTTC
CDR3aa: CASSPLEGGLYNEQFF
abundance: few
d_gene: NA
j_gene: TRBJ2-1
v_gene: TRBV5-6

CDR3nt: TGTGCCATCAGTGAACTCGGGGGGCCTCTGGAGACCCAGTACTTC
CDR3aa: CAISELGGPLETQYF
abundance: many
d_gene: NA
j_gene: TRBJ2-5
v_gene: TRBV10-3

CDR3nt: TGCGCCAGCAGCAAGAAGACAGGGGGAGAGACTGAAGCTTTCTTT
CDR3aa: CASSKKTGGETEAFF
abundance: NA
d_gene: TRBD1
j_gene: TRBJ1-1
v_gene: TRBV5-1

CDR3nt: TGTGCCAGCAGTTACCCCAAACGACTAGCGGGAAAGTTAGATACGCAGTATTTT
CDR3aa: CASSYPKRLAGKLDTQYF
abundance: NA
d_gene: TRBD2
j_gene: TRBJ2-3
v_gene: TRBV6-2/TRBV6-3